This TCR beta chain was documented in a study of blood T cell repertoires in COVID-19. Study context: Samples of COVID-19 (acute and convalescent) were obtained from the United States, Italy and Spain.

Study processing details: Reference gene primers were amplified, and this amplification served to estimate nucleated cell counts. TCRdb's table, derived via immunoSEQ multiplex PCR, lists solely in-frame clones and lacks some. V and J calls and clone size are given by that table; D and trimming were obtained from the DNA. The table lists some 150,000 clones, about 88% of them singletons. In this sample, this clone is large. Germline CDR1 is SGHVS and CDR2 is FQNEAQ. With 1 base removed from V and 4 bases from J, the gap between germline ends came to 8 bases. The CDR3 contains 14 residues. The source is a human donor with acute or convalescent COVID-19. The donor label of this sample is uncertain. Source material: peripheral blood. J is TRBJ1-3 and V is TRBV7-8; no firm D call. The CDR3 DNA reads TGTGCCAGCAGCTTAGACAGTACAGGAAACACCATATATTTT. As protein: CASSLDSTGNTIYF. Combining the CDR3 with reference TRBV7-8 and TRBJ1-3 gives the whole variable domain GAGVSQSPRYKVAKRGQDVALRCDPISGHVSLFWYQQALGQGPEFLTYFQNEAQLDKSGLPSDRFFAERPEGSVSTLKIQRTQQEDSAVYLCASSLDSTGNTIYFGEGSWLTVV.